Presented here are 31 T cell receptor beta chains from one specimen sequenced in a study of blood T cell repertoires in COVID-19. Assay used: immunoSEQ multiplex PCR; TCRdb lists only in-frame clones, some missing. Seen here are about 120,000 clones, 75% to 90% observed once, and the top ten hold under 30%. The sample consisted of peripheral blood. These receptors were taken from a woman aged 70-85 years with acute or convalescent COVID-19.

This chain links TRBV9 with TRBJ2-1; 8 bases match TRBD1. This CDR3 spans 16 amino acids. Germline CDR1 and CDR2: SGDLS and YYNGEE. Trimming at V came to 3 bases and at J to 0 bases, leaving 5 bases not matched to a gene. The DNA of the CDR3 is TGTGCCAGCAGCGGTCGACAGGGGCACTCCTACAATGAGCAGTTCTTC. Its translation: CASSGRQGHSYNEQFF.

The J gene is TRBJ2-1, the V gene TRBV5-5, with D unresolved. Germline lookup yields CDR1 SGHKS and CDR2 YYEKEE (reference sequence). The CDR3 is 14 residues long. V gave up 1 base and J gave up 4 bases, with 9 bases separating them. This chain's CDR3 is CASSLYVDYNEQFF. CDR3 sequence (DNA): TGTGCCAGCAGCTTGTATGTAGATTACAATGAGCAGTTCTTC. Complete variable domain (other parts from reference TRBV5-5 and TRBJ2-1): DAGVTQSPTHLIKTRGQQVTLRCSPISGHKSVSWYQQVLGQGPQFIFQYYEKEERGRGNFPDRFSARQFPNYSSELNVNALLLGDSALYLCASSLYVDYNEQFFGPGTRLTVL.

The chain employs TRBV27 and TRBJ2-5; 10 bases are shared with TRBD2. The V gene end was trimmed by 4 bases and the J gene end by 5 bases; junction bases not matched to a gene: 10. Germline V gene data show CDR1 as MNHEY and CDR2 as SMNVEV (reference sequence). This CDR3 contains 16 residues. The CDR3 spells CASSSNSGGTSETQYF. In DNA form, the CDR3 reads TGTGCCAGCAGTTCGAATAGCGGGGGGACTAGTGAGACCCAGTACTTC.

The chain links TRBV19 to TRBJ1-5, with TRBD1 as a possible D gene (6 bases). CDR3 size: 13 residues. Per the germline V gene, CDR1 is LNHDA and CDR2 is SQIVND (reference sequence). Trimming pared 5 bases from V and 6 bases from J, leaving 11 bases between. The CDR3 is CASSREQGQPQHF. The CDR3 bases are TGTGCCAGTAGTCGAGAACAGGGTCAGCCCCAGCATTTT.

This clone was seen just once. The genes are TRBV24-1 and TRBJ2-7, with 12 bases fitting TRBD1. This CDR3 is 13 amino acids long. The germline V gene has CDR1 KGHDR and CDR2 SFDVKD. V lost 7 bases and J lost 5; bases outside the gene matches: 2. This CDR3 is CATRGQGANEQYF. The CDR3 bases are TGTGCCACCAGGGGACAGGGGGCCAACGAGCAGTACTTC.

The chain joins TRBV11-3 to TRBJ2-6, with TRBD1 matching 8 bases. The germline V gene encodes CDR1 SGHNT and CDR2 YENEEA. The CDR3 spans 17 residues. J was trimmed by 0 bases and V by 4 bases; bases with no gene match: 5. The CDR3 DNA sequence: TGTGCCAGCAGCTCCCGACAGGGGAGCTCTGGGGCCAACGTCCTGACTTTC. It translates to CASSSRQGSSGANVLTF.

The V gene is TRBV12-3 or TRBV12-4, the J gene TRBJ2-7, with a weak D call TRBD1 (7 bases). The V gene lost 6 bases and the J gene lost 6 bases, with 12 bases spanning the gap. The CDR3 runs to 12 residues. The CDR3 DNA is TGTGCCAGCAGCCCAGGGGGGAGCGAGCAGTACTTC. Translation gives CASSPGGSEQYF.

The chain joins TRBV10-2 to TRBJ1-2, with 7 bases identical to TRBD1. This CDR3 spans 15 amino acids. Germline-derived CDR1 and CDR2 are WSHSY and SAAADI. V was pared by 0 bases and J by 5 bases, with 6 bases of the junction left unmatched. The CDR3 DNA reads TGCGCCAGCAGTGAGTCGAGAGGGGGCTCTTATGGCTACACCTTC. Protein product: CASSESRGGSYGYTF.

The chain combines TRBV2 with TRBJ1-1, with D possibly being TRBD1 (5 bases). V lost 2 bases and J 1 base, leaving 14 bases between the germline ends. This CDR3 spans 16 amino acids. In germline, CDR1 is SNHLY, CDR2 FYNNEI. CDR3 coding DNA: TGTGCCAGCAGTGAACGCTTGGGACTAGGGAACACTGAAGCTTTCTTT. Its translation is CASSERLGLGNTEAFF. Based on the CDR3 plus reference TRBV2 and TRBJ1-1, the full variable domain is EPEVTQTPSHQVTQMGQEVILRCVPISNHLYFYWYRQILGQKVEFLVSFYNNEISEKSEIFDDQFSVERPDGSNFTLKIRSTKLEDSAMYFCASSERLGLGNTEAFFGQGTRLTVV.

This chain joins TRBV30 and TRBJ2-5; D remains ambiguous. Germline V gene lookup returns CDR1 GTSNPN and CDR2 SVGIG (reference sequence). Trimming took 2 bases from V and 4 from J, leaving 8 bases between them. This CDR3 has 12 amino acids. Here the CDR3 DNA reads TGTGCCTGGAGTACGGTAGCAGAGACCCAGTACTTC. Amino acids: CAWSTVAETQYF.

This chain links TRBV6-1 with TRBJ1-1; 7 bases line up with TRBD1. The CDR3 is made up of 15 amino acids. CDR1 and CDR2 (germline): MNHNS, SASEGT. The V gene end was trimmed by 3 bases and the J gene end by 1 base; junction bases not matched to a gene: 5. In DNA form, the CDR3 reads TGTGCCAGCAGTGACGTCCGGGACAGGAACACTGAAGCTTTCTTT. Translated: CASSDVRDRNTEAFF.

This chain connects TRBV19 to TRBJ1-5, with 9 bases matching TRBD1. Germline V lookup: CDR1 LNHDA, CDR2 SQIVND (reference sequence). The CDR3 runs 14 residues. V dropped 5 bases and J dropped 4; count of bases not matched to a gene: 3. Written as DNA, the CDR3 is TGTGCCAGTAGTTACGGGACAGGGAATCAGCCCCAGCATTTT. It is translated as CASSYGTGNQPQHF.

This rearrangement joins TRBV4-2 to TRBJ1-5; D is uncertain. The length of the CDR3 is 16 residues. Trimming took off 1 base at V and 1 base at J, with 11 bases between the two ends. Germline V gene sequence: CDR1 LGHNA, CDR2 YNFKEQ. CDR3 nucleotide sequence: TGTGCCAGCAGCCAAGCGATAGTGAACAGCAATCAGCCCCAGCATTTT. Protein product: CASSQAIVNSNQPQHF.

This CDR3 reads CASGMPGYGYTF. As DNA, the CDR3 is TGTGCCAGCGGAATGCCGGGCTATGGCTACACCTTC. V usage is TRBV3-1 (or the pseudogene TRBV3-2) and J usage is TRBJ1-2; D is undetermined. Between the trimmed V and J ends, which lost 8 bases and 4 bases, there was a span of 11 bases. Germline V gene sequence: CDR1 LGHDT, CDR2 YNNKEL (reference sequence). There are 12 residues in the CDR3.

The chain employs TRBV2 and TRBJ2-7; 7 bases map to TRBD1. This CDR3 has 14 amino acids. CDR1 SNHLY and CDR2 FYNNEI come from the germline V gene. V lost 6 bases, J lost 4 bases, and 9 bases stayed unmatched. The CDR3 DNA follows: TGTGCCAGCAGGCGCTGGGACAGTGAATACGAGCAGTACTTC. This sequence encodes CASRRWDSEYEQYF.

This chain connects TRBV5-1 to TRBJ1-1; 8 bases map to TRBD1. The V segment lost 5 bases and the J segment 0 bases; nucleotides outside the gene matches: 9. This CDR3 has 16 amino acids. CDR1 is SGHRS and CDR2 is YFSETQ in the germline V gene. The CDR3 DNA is TGCGCCAGCAGACCCAAGACAGGGGCCATGAACACTGAAGCTTTCTTT. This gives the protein CASRPKTGAMNTEAFF.

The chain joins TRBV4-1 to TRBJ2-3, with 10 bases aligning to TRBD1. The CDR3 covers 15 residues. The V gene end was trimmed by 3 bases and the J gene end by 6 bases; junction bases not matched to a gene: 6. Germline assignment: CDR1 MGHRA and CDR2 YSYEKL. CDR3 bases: TGCGCCAGCAGCCAGGGGGGACAGGGGAGGGATACGCAGTATTTT. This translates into CASSQGGQGRDTQYF.

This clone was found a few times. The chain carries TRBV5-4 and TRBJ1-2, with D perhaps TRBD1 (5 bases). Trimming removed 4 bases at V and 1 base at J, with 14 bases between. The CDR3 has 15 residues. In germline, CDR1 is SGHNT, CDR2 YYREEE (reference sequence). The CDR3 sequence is CASSQTLDSNYGYTF. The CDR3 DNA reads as TGTGCCAGCAGCCAAACCCTAGACAGTAACTATGGCTACACCTTC. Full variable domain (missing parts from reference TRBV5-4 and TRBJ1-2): ETGVTQSPTHLIKTRGQQVTLRCSSQSGHNTVSWYQQALGQGPQFIFQYYREEENGRGNFPPRFSGLQFPNYSSELNVNALELDDSALYLCASSQTLDSNYGYTFGSGTRLTVV.

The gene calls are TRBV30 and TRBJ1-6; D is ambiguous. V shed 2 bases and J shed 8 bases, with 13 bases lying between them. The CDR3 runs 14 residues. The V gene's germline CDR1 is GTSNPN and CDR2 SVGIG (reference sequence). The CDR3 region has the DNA TGTGCCTGGAGTAGTTTCCGAGGCGATTCACCCCTCCACTTT. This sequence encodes CAWSSFRGDSPLHF.

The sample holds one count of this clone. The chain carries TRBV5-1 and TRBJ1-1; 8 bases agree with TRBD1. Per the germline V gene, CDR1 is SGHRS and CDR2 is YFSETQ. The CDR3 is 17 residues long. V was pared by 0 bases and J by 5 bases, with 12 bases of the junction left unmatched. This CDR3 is CASSLEEGDRWGTEAFF. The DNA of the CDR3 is TGCGCCAGCAGCTTGGAGGAAGGGGACAGGTGGGGGACTGAAGCTTTCTTT.

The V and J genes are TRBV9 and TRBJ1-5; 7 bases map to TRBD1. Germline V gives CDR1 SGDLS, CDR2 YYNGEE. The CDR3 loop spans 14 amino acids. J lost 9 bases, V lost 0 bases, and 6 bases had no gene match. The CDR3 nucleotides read TGTGCCAGCAGCGTAGGGGCAGGGGGTACGCCCCAGCATTTT. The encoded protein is CASSVGAGGTPQHF. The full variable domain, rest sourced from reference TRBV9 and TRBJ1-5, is DSGVTQTPKHLITATGQRVTLRCSPRSGDLSVYWYQQSLDQGLQFLIQYYNGEERAKGNILERFSAQQFPDLHSELNLSSLELGDSALYFCASSVGAGGTPQHFGDGTRLSIL.

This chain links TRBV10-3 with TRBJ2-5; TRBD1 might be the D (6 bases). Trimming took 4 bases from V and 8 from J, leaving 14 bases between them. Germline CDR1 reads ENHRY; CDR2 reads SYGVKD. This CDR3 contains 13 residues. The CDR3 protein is CAISGTAAGTQYF. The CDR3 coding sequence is TGTGCCATCAGTGGGACAGCCGCCGGTACCCAGTACTTC.

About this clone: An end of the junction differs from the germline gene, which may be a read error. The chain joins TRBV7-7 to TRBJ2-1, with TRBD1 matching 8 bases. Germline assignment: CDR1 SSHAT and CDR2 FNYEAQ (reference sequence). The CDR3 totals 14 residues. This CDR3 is CASSLGQANNEQFF. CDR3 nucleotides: TGTGCTAGCAGCTTGGGACAGGCAAACAATGAGCAGTTCTTC.

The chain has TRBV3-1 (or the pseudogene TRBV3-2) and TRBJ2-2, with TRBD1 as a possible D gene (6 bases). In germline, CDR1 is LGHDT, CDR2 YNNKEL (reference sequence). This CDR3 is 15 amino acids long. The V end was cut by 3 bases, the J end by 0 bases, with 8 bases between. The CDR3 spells CASSQGAPNTGELFF. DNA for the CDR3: TGTGCCAGCAGCCAGGGGGCCCCGAACACCGGGGAGCTGTTTTTT.

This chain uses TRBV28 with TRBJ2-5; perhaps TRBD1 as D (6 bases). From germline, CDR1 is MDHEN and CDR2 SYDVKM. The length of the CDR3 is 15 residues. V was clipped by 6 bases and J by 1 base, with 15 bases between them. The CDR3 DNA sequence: TGTGCCAGCAGCCGCCCAGGCAGGGGCCAAGAGACCCAGTACTTC. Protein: CASSRPGRGQETQYF. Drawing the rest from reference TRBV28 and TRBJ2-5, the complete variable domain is DVKVTQSSRYLVKRTGEKVFLECVQDMDHENMFWYRQDPGLGLRLIYFSYDVKMKEKGDIPEGYSVSREKKERFSLILESASTNQTSMYLCASSRPGRGQETQYFGPGTRLLVL.

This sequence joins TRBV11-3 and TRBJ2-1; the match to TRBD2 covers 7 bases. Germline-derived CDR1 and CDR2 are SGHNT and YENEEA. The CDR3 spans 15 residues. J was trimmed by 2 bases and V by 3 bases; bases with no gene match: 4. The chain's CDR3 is CASSLASGAYNEQFF. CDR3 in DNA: TGTGCCAGCAGCTTGGCTAGCGGAGCCTACAATGAGCAGTTCTTC.

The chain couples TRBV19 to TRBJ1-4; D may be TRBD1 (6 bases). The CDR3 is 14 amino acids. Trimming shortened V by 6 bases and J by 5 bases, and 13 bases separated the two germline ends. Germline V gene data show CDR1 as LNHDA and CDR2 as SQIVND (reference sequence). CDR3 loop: CASSHRDGNEKLFF. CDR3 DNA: TGTGCCAGTAGCCACAGGGACGGGAATGAAAAACTGTTTTTT.

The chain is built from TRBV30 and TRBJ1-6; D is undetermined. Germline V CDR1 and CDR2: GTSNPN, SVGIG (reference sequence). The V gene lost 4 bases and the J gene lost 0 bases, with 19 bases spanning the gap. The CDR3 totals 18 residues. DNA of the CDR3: TGTGCCTGGAATGGGAGGGAGCCTTTGAGCTCCTATAATTCACCCCTCCACTTT. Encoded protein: CAWNGREPLSSYNSPLHF.

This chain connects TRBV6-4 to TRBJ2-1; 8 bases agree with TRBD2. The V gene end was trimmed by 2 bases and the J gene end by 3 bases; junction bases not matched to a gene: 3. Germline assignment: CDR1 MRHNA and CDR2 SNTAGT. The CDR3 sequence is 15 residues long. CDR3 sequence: CASSDIRGGYNEQFF. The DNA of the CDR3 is TGTGCCAGCAGTGACATACGGGGGGGCTACAATGAGCAGTTCTTC.

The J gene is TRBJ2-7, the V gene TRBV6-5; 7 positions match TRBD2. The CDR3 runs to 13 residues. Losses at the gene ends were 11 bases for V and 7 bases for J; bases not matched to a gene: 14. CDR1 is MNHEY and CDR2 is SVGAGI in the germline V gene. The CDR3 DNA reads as TGTGCCGCGGGGGTCGAACCGGCATTGGAGCAGTACTTC. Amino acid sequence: CAAGVEPALEQYF.

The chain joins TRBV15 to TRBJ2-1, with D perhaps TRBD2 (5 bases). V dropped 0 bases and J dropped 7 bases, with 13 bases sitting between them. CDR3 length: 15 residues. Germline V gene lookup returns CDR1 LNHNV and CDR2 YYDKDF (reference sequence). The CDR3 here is CATSRDPGSGNEQFF. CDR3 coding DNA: TGTGCCACCAGCAGAGATCCGGGGTCCGGGAATGAGCAGTTCTTC.